This TCR beta chain was documented in a study of T cell repertoires in cytomegalovirus infection. Trimming took off 4 bases at V and 5 bases at J, with 23 bases between the two ends. The CDR3 loop spans 17 amino acids. The V gene's germline CDR1 is SGHVT and CDR2 SQSDAQ. On this clonotype: Its antigen is currently unknown.

TCRdb reanalysed the reads using MiXCR and keeps one entry per CDR3 protein. The table has roughly 990,000 distinct CDR3 sequences, approximately 31% seen once. V gene TRBV7-4 combines with J gene TRBJ2-5; maybe TRBD1 (6 bases). The sequencing here drew on cultured CD8+ T cells from PBMCs, taken from culture after CMV antigen stimulation. The receptor's source is a human donor in good health (CMV status not recorded). Some clones in this sample may be carry-over from other donors' samples. The CDR3 nucleotides read TGTGCCAGCAGCTCCGGATTGGACAGCGCCCTTGGGGAGACCCAGTACTTC. Translating gives CASSSGLDSALGETQYF. Together with reference TRBV7-4 and TRBJ2-5, the CDR3 gives the full variable domain: GAGVSQSPRYKVAKRGRDVALRCDSISGHVTLYWYRQTLGQGSEVLTYSQSDAQRDKSGRPSGRFSAERPERSVSTLKIQRTEQGDSAVYLCASSSGLDSALGETQYFGPGTRLLVL.